This entry lists 28 T cell receptor beta chains sequenced from one sample in a study of blood T cell repertoires in COVID-19. Assay: immunoSEQ multiplex PCR; the TCRdb copy retains only in-frame clones and omits some. In the table there are roughly 330,000 clones, about nine tenths of which are singletons. Material: PBMCs or T cells enriched from blood (not recorded which). The receptors shown here come from a woman under 30 who had recovered from COVID-19.

V is TRBV3-1 (or the pseudogene TRBV3-2) and J is TRBJ1-1, with 11 bases aligning to TRBD1. Germline V CDR1 and CDR2: LGHDT, YNNKEL (reference sequence). CDR3 length: 16 amino acids. With 1 base clipped from V and 6 bases from J, the junction kept 7 bases outside the gene matches. The CDR3 sequence: CASSQVVGQGAAEAFF. As DNA, the CDR3 is TGTGCCAGCAGCCAAGTCGTTGGACAGGGGGCCGCTGAAGCTTTCTTT.

This chain uses TRBV2 with TRBJ2-7; D is ambiguous. Germline V gives CDR1 SNHLY, CDR2 FYNNEI. The CDR3 is 13 residues long. The germline V and J ends were trimmed by 2 bases and 6 bases, with 11 bases remaining between them. The CDR3 DNA sequence: TGTGCCAGCAGTGAATCGCGCTCCCCCGAGCAGTACTTC. It codes for CASSESRSPEQYF.

The chain has TRBV5-1 and TRBJ1-2; 7 nucleotides line up with TRBD1. After removal of 5 bases from V and 5 bases from J, the junction contained 9 bases not matched to a gene. The CDR3 extends over 14 amino acids. Germline V lookup: CDR1 SGHRS, CDR2 YFSETQ. CDR3 DNA sequence: TGCGCCAGCAGGCCAGGGACAGAGACTTATGGCTACACCTTC. It translates to CASRPGTETYGYTF. Variable domain in full (rest from reference TRBV5-1 and TRBJ1-2): KAGVTQTPRYLIKTRGQQVTLSCSPISGHRSVSWYQQTPGQGLQFLFEYFSETQRNKGNFPGRFSGRQFSNSRSEMNVSTLELGDSALYLCASRPGTETYGYTFGSGTRLTVV.

This chain uses TRBV5-1 with TRBJ1-5, with unresolved D. V was shortened by 4 bases and J by 0 bases, with 11 bases between the two germline ends. The CDR3 is 15 amino acids. The germline V gene encodes CDR1 SGHRS and CDR2 YFSETQ. CDR3 sequence reads: CASSQTGYSNQPQHF. CDR3 nucleotides: TGCGCCAGCAGCCAGACGGGTTATAGCAATCAGCCCCAGCATTTT.

The chain recombines TRBV30 with TRBJ1-1; 7 bases are shared with TRBD1. The CDR3 is made up of 13 amino acids. V dropped 3 bases and J dropped 4; count of bases not matched to a gene: 5. Germline V lookup: CDR1 GTSNPN, CDR2 SVGIG (reference sequence). In nucleotides, the CDR3 is TGTGCCTGGAGGTACAGGGGTGGCACTGAAGCTTTCTTT. Translation gives CAWRYRGGTEAFF. Full variable domain (missing parts from reference TRBV30 and TRBJ1-1): SQTIHQWPATLVQPVGSPLSLECTVEGTSNPNLYWYRQAAGRGLQLLFYSVGIGQISSEVPQNLSASRPQDRQFILSSKKLLLSDSGFYLCAWRYRGGTEAFFGQGTRLTVV.

The rearrangement uses TRBV10-3 and TRBJ1-1; D gene ambiguous. CDR3 length: 14 residues. Germline loops: CDR1 ENHRY, CDR2 SYGVKD. The V and J ends lost 9 bases and 3 bases respectively, with 17 bases between them. CDR3 coding DNA: TGTGCCATGAGGTGGACTCCGGAGGACACTGAAGCTTTCTTT. Protein: CAMRWTPEDTEAFF.

J is TRBJ2-7 and V is TRBV6-5, with 7 bases lining up with TRBD1. The CDR3 totals 15 residues. V dropped 7 bases and J dropped 3; count of bases not matched to a gene: 12. Germline V gene sequence: CDR1 MNHEY, CDR2 SVGAGI. The CDR3 spells CASTTNRGMDYEQYF. DNA of the CDR3: TGTGCCAGCACCACTAACAGGGGAATGGACTACGAGCAGTACTTC.

This clone was recorded once. The gene calls are TRBV27 and TRBJ2-7, with TRBD2 identical over 8 bases. The J segment lost 6 bases and the V segment lost 0 bases, leaving 10 bases of the junction unmatched. Germline V CDR1 and CDR2: MNHEY, SMNVEV (reference sequence). CDR3 length: 16 residues. The CDR3 bases are TGTGCCAGCAGTTTATCCAAGTCCGGGACTAGAAGCGAGCAGTACTTC. Its translation is CASSLSKSGTRSEQYF.

The chain carries TRBV27 and TRBJ1-2; D perhaps matches TRBD1 (5 bases). Per the germline V gene, CDR1 is MNHEY and CDR2 is SMNVEV (reference sequence). This CDR3 region has 13 residues. V was trimmed by 5 bases and J by 1 base, leaving 8 bases between them. Written as DNA, the CDR3 is TGTGCCAGCAGTCGGACACTTAACTATGGCTACACCTTC. Protein sequence: CASSRTLNYGYTF.

The CDR3 DNA is TGTGCCAGCAGTTACTCACAGGGAGGGTGGACCGGGGAGCTGTTTTTT. Encoded protein: CASSYSQGGWTGELFF. The rearrangement uses TRBV6-5 and TRBJ2-2; possibly TRBD2 for D (7 bases). This CDR3 spans 16 amino acids. Trimming removed 0 bases at V and 5 bases at J, with 13 bases between. Germline loops: CDR1 MNHEY, CDR2 SVGAGI.

The chain couples TRBV24-1 to TRBJ2-1; 9 positions agree with TRBD2. Germline assignment: CDR1 KGHDR and CDR2 SFDVKD. V trimming: 5 bases; J trimming: 0 bases; junction bases outside the gene matches: 4. The CDR3 loop spans 16 amino acids. CDR3: CATSVGLASSYNEQFF. The CDR3 DNA is TGTGCCACCAGTGTCGGACTAGCGAGCTCCTACAATGAGCAGTTCTTC.

This clone was seen only once. In DNA form, the CDR3 reads TGCGCCAGCAGCTTGATCATCGCGGGTTCTGGGGCCAACGTCCTGACTTTC. Amino acid sequence: CASSLIIAGSGANVLTF. The chain joins TRBV5-1 to TRBJ2-6; D might be TRBD2 (5 bases). Germline V gene data show CDR1 as SGHRS and CDR2 as YFSETQ. V lost 1 base and J lost 1, with 12 bases in between. The CDR3 has 17 residues. Complete variable domain (other parts from reference TRBV5-1 and TRBJ2-6): KAGVTQTPRYLIKTRGQQVTLSCSPISGHRSVSWYQQTPGQGLQFLFEYFSETQRNKGNFPGRFSGRQFSNSRSEMNVSTLELGDSALYLCASSLIIAGSGANVLTFGAGSRLTVL.

The chain joins TRBV30 to TRBJ1-1, with D unresolved. The CDR3 loop spans 11 amino acids. V was shortened by 0 bases and J by 6 bases, with 5 bases between the two germline ends. Germline CDR1 GTSNPN, CDR2 SVGIG (reference sequence). The CDR3 protein is CAWSVSAEAFF. In DNA form, the CDR3 reads TGTGCCTGGAGTGTTTCAGCTGAAGCTTTCTTT. Filled out from reference TRBV30 and TRBJ1-1, the complete variable domain reads SQTIHQWPATLVQPVGSPLSLECTVEGTSNPNLYWYRQAAGRGLQLLFYSVGIGQISSEVPQNLSASRPQDRQFILSSKKLLLSDSGFYLCAWSVSAEAFFGQGTRLTVV.

The chain is built from TRBV9 and TRBJ1-5; no reliable D call. The CDR3 has 14 amino acids. Germline values: CDR1 SGDLS, CDR2 YYNGEE. Deletions cut 0 bases from V and 4 bases from J, with 8 bases between. CDR3: CASSVEANNQPQHF. CDR3 DNA sequence: TGTGCCAGCAGCGTAGAAGCCAATAATCAGCCCCAGCATTTT.

The rearrangement uses TRBV7-3 and TRBJ2-2, with 10 bases fitting TRBD2. Germline V gene lookup returns CDR1 SGHTA and CDR2 FQGTGA. J lost 0 bases, V lost 2 bases, and 9 bases had no gene match. The CDR3 spans 19 residues. The CDR3 region has the DNA TGTGCCAGCAGCTTACTTTCCGGACTAGCGGCCGCGAACACCGGGGAGCTGTTTTTT. Translation gives CASSLLSGLAAANTGELFF. The full variable domain, completed using reference TRBV7-3 and TRBJ2-2, is GAGVSQTPSNKVTEKGKYVELRCDPISGHTALYWYRQSLGQGPEFLIYFQGTGAADDSGLPNDRFFAVRPEGSVSTLKIQRTERGDSAVYLCASSLLSGLAAANTGELFFGEGSRLTVL.

The chain links TRBV5-1 to TRBJ2-2; 12 bases align to TRBD2. The V gene's germline CDR1 is SGHRS and CDR2 YFSETQ. The J segment lost 7 bases and the V segment lost 4 bases, leaving 11 bases of the junction unmatched. The CDR3 extends over 17 amino acids. CDR3 amino acids: CASSPTPSGRAFGELFF. The CDR3 DNA reads as TGCGCCAGCAGCCCCACCCCTAGCGGGAGGGCGTTCGGGGAGCTGTTTTTT.

The rearrangement links TRBV29-1 to TRBJ2-7; D is possibly TRBD1 (5 bases). Germline CDR1 is SQVTM and CDR2 is ANQGSEA. With 3 bases removed from V and 0 bases from J, the gap between germline ends came to 6 bases. The CDR3 extends over 12 amino acids. The CDR3 loop reads CSVDDSSYEQYF. The CDR3 DNA reads TGCAGCGTTGATGACAGCTCCTACGAGCAGTACTTC.

V usage is TRBV24-1 and J usage is TRBJ1-6; D is uncertain. The CDR3 extends over 15 amino acids. Between the trimmed V and J ends, which lost 5 bases and 6 bases, there was a span of 13 bases. Germline V gives CDR1 KGHDR, CDR2 SFDVKD. As DNA, the CDR3 is TGTGCCACCAGTGGGGTCGAGACACGTAATTCACCCCTCCACTTT. It yields the protein CATSGVETRNSPLHF.

The J gene is TRBJ2-1, the V gene TRBV3-1 (or the pseudogene TRBV3-2); 8 bases align to TRBD2. V shed 1 base and J 3 bases; nucleotides not matched to a gene: 11. The CDR3 spans 18 residues. Germline V gene lookup returns CDR1 LGHDT and CDR2 YNNKEL (reference sequence). The CDR3, as DNA: TGTGCCAGCAGCCAAGGAAGATTTGTACTAGCGGACTACAATGAGCAGTTCTTC. It translates to CASSQGRFVLADYNEQFF.

The chain links TRBV5-5 to TRBJ1-2, with 7 bases that match TRBD1. Germline loops: CDR1 SGHKS, CDR2 YYEKEE (reference sequence). CDR3 size: 14 residues. V shed 3 bases, J shed 8 bases, and the junction held 10 bases outside the gene matches. CDR3 amino acids: CASSSDTGDLGYTF. CDR3 coding DNA: TGTGCCAGCAGCTCTGATACAGGGGACTTGGGCTACACCTTC. Full variable domain (missing parts from reference TRBV5-5 and TRBJ1-2): DAGVTQSPTHLIKTRGQQVTLRCSPISGHKSVSWYQQVLGQGPQFIFQYYEKEERGRGNFPDRFSARQFPNYSSELNVNALLLGDSALYLCASSSDTGDLGYTFGSGTRLTVV.

Written as DNA, the CDR3 is TGCAGCGTGAGGCAGGGTGATTCACCCCTCCACTTT. Amino acid sequence: CSVRQGDSPLHF. This rearrangement joins TRBV29-1 to TRBJ1-6; D possibly corresponds to TRBD1 (5 bases). CDR1 SQVTM and CDR2 ANQGSEA come from the germline V gene. Trimming stripped 6 bases from V and 8 bases from J, with 11 bases between. The CDR3 covers 12 residues.

This clone occurred a few times. The rearrangement joins TRBV13 to TRBJ1-6; the match to TRBD1 covers 7 bases. This CDR3 contains 16 residues. With 3 bases clipped from V and 6 bases from J, the junction kept 8 bases outside the gene matches. CDR1 PRHDT and CDR2 FYEKMQ come from the germline V gene (reference sequence). CDR3 sequence: CASSFLSPGGNSPLHF. CDR3 sequence (DNA): TGTGCCAGCAGCTTTCTTAGCCCAGGGGGTAATTCACCCCTCCACTTT. The full variable domain, its missing parts supplied by reference TRBV13 and TRBJ1-6, is AAGVIQSPRHLIKEKRETATLKCYPIPRHDTVYWYQQGPGQDPQFLISFYEKMQSDKGSIPDRFSAQQFSDYHSELNMSSLELGDSALYFCASSFLSPGGNSPLHFGNGTRLTVT.

The chain uses TRBV18 and TRBJ2-1, with 10 bases fitting TRBD2. CDR1 KGHSH and CDR2 LQKENI come from the germline V gene. The V gene end was trimmed by 3 bases and the J gene end by 2 bases; junction bases not matched to a gene: 7. The CDR3 extends over 17 amino acids. Here the CDR3 reads CASSPNQRGGTYNEQFF. In DNA form, the CDR3 reads TGTGCCAGCTCACCGAATCAGCGGGGGGGAACCTACAATGAGCAGTTCTTC.

CDR3 protein: CATGTGLNTEAFF. CDR3 nucleotides: TGTGCCACTGGAACAGGTTTGAACACTGAAGCTTTCTTT. The gene calls are TRBV6-6 and TRBJ1-1; the D gene is possibly TRBD1 (5 bases). This CDR3 is built from 13 residues. Deletions cut 10 bases from V and 0 bases from J, with 12 bases between. CDR1 is MNHNY and CDR2 is SVGAGI in the germline V gene (reference sequence).

CDR3 loop: CASSIQGQSYNEQFF. In nucleotides, the CDR3 is TGTGCCAGTAGTATACAGGGACAGTCCTACAATGAGCAGTTCTTC. The chain recombines TRBV19 with TRBJ2-1, with 7 bases identical to TRBD1. Germline loops: CDR1 LNHDA, CDR2 SQIVND (reference sequence). This CDR3 contains 15 residues. V shed 2 bases, J shed 1 base, and the junction held 2 bases outside the gene matches.

This chain links TRBV19 with TRBJ1-1; TRBD1 is a possible D gene (5 bases). CDR1 is LNHDA and CDR2 is SQIVND in the germline V gene (reference sequence). V shed 3 bases and J shed 5 bases, with 22 bases lying between them. The CDR3 totals 17 residues. The CDR3 DNA follows: TGTGCCAGTAGTATCCCTCTGGACCTACGGCAGGGAACTGAAGCTTTCTTT. Its protein product is CASSIPLDLRQGTEAFF. Full variable domain (missing parts from reference TRBV19 and TRBJ1-1): DGGITQSPKYLFRKEGQNVTLSCEQNLNHDAMYWYRQDPGQGLRLIYYSQIVNDFQKGDIAEGYSVSREKKESFPLTVTSAQKNPTAFYLCASSIPLDLRQGTEAFFGQGTRLTVV.

The chain links TRBV7-3 to TRBJ1-2; TRBD1 agrees at 10 bases. Per germline, CDR1 SGHTA and CDR2 FQGTGA. The V gene end was trimmed by 5 bases and the J gene end by 3 bases; junction bases not matched to a gene: 0. The CDR3 is 13 residues long. The CDR3 DNA reads TGTGCCAGCAGCGGGACAGGGGACTATGGCTACACCTTC. Translation gives CASSGTGDYGYTF.

V and J are TRBV5-1 and TRBJ2-2; D remains unclear. From germline, CDR1 is SGHRS and CDR2 YFSETQ. CDR3 length: 12 amino acids. V lost 7 bases and J lost 5, with 9 bases in between. Written as DNA, the CDR3 is TGCGCCAGCTCCGGGTTTACCGGGGAGCTGTTTTTT. It is translated as CASSGFTGELFF.